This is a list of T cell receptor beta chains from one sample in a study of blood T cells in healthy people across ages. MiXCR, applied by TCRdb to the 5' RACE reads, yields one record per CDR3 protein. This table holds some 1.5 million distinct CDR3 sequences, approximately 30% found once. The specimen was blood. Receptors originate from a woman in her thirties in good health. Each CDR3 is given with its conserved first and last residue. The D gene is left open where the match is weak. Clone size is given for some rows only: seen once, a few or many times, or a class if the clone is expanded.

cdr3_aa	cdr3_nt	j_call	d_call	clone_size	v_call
CASSQPPGQGPYNEQFF	TGTGCCAGCAGCCAACCCCCGGGGCAGGGGCCCTACAATGAGCAGTTCTTC	TRBJ2-1	.	.	TRBV14
CASRFSGGAGDEQFF	TGTGCCAGCAGATTTAGCGGGGGGGCCGGCGATGAGCAGTTCTTC	TRBJ2-1	TRBD2	.	TRBV11-2
CASSPDRQGYTF	TGTGCCAGCAGCCCGGACAGGCAAGGCTACACCTTC	TRBJ1-2	TRBD1	.	TRBV11-2
CAISASGRGYEQYF	TGTGCCATCAGCGCCAGCGGGAGAGGCTACGAGCAGTACTTC	TRBJ2-7	TRBD2	many	TRBV10-3
CSVEDSLSTDTQYF	TGCAGCGTTGAGGACAGCCTCAGCACAGATACGCAGTATTTT	TRBJ2-3	.	few	TRBV29-1
CSVEGAGGPNEQFF	TGCAGCGTTGAAGGGGCGGGAGGGCCCAATGAGCAGTTCTTC	TRBJ2-1	TRBD2	few	TRBV29-1
CASSWGRRTANYGYTF	TGTGCCAGCAGCTGGGGGCGTCGAACAGCTAACTATGGCTACACCTTC	TRBJ1-2	.	many	TRBV7-2
CAIQGGFSYNEQYF	TGTGCCATCCAAGGGGGGTTCTCCTACAATGAGCAGTACTTC	TRBJ2-4	.	.	TRBV10-3
CSTRAASGVYNKQFF	TGCAGTACAAGAGCGGCGAGCGGGGTCTACAATAAGCAGTTCTTC	TRBJ2-1	TRBD2	few	TRBV20-1
CVTSPSGGDNEQFF	TGTGTCACCAGTCCCTCCGGGGGGGACAATGAGCAGTTCTTC	TRBJ2-1	TRBD2	.	TRBV24-1
CSAGVSFGLAGYEQYF	TGCAGTGCTGGGGTTTCCTTTGGACTAGCGGGATACGAGCAGTACTTC	TRBJ2-7	TRBD2	many	TRBV20-1